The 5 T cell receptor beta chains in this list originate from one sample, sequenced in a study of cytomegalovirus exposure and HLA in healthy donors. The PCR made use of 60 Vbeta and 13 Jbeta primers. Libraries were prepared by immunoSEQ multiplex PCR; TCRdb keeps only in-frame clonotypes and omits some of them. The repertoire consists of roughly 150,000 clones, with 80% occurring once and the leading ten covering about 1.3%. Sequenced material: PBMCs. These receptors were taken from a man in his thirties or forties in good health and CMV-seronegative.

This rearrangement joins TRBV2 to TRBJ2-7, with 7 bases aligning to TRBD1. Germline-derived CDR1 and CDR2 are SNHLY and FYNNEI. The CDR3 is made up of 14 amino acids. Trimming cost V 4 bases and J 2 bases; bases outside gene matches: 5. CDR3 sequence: CASSVGQWTYEQYF. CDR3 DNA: TGTGCCAGCAGTGTGGGACAGTGGACCTACGAGCAGTACTTC.

CDR3 sequence: CASSSDRGYSGNTIYF. CDR3 nucleotide sequence: TGTGCCAGCAGCTCGGACAGAGGATATTCTGGAAACACCATATATTTT. V gene TRBV5-6 combines with J gene TRBJ1-3; D possibly corresponds to TRBD1 (6 bases). Per the germline V gene, CDR1 is SGHDT and CDR2 is YYEEEE. The CDR3 length is 16 residues. Trimming took off 3 bases at V and 1 base at J, with 14 bases between the two ends.

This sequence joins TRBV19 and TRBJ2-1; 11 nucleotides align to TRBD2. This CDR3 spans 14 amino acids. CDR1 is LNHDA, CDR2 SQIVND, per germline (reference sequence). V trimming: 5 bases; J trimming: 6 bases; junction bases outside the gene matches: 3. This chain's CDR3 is CASSPGTSGNEQFF. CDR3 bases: TGTGCCAGTAGTCCAGGGACTAGCGGCAATGAGCAGTTCTTC.

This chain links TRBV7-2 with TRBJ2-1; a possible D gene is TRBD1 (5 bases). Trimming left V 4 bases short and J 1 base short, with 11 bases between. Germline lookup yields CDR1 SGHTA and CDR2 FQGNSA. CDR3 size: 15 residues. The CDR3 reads CASSSDSASYNEQFF. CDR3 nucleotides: TGTGCCAGCAGCTCTGACAGCGCTTCCTACAATGAGCAGTTCTTC.

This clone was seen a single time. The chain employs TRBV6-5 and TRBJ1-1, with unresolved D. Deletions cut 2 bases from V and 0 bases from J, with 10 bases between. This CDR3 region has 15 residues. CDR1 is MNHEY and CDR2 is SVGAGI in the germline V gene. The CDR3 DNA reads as TGTGCCAGCAGTTACAAACCGGTCATGAACACTGAAGCTTTCTTT. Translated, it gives CASSYKPVMNTEAFF.